A selection of T cell receptor beta chains follows, all from one sample in a study of CD8+CD57+ T cells in acquired aplastic anemia. TCRdb used MiXCR to reprocess the reads, holding one entry per CDR3 protein. The sample has 40,000 to 45,000 distinct CDR3 sequences; 55% to 80% are singletons. The specimen sequenced was sorted CD4+, CD8+, or CD8+CD57+ T cells (not recorded which) from PBMCs. All receptors come from a human donor in good health, serving as a control. Each CDR3 is given with its conserved first and last residue. The order of the fields is clone size, J gene, D gene, V gene, CDR3 DNA, CDR3 protein. A D gene is named only where the DNA matches it firmly. Clone size is shown for a subset of rows, as once, few, many or a class of expanded clone.

clone_size: .; j_call: TRBJ1-1; d_call: .; v_call: TRBV9; cdr3_nt: TGTGCCAGCAGCGGAGGTGGTTTTCTGGGAGCTTTCTTT; cdr3_aa: CASSGGGFLGAFF
clone_size: .; j_call: TRBJ2-1; d_call: TRBD1; v_call: TRBV19; cdr3_nt: TGTGCCAGTAGTAAAAAGACAGGGGCTTTGGGTGAGCAGTTCTTC; cdr3_aa: CASSKKTGALGEQFF
clone_size: .; j_call: TRBJ1-6; d_call: .; v_call: TRBV10-2; cdr3_nt: TGCGCCAGCAGTGCAGGGGACAATTCACCCCTCCACTTT; cdr3_aa: CASSAGDNSPLHF
clone_size: .; j_call: TRBJ2-5; d_call: .; v_call: TRBV7-2; cdr3_nt: TGTGCCAGCAGCTTAGTCGCGGTCCAAGAGGCCCAGTACTTC; cdr3_aa: CASSLVAVQEAQYF
clone_size: many; j_call: TRBJ2-5; d_call: .; v_call: TRBV5-4; cdr3_nt: TGTGCCAGCAGCCCCGTCCAGGGACCACAAGAGACCCAGTACTTC; cdr3_aa: CASSPVQGPQETQYF
clone_size: .; j_call: TRBJ1-2; d_call: .; v_call: TRBV7-2; cdr3_nt: TGTGCCAGTAAGAAGATCGGGGGCGGCTACACCTTC; cdr3_aa: CASKKIGGGYTF
clone_size: .; j_call: TRBJ1-5; d_call: .; v_call: TRBV4-1; cdr3_nt: TGCGCCAGCAGCCGCGCAGGGTCGGGTCAGCCCCAGCATTTT; cdr3_aa: CASSRAGSGQPQHF
clone_size: many; j_call: TRBJ2-7; d_call: TRBD1; v_call: TRBV6-1; cdr3_nt: TGTGCCAGCAGGGGCACAGGGGTCTCCTACGAGCAGTACTTC; cdr3_aa: CASRGTGVSYEQYF
clone_size: .; j_call: TRBJ1-5; d_call: TRBD1; v_call: TRBV5-1; cdr3_nt: TGCGCCAGCAGCACCGGGACAGGTAATCAGCCCCAGCATTTT; cdr3_aa: CASSTGTGNQPQHF
clone_size: .; j_call: TRBJ1-2; d_call: .; v_call: TRBV10-3; cdr3_nt: TGTGCCATCCCAAGGGACACCGATGGCTACACCTTC; cdr3_aa: CAIPRDTDGYTF
clone_size: once; j_call: TRBJ2-1; d_call: .; v_call: TRBV2; cdr3_nt: TGTGCCAGCAGTGTCATCGGGGCGTCTAAGTTCTTC; cdr3_aa: CASSVIGASKFF
clone_size: .; j_call: TRBJ2-2; d_call: .; v_call: TRBV10-3; cdr3_nt: TGTGCCATCAGAGACGAATCGAACACCGGGGAGCTGTTTTTT; cdr3_aa: CAIRDESNTGELFF
clone_size: .; j_call: TRBJ2-1; d_call: .; v_call: TRBV7-7; cdr3_nt: TGTGCTAGCAGCTTAGAAACCGACAATGAGCAGTTCTTC; cdr3_aa: CASSLETDNEQFF
clone_size: .; j_call: TRBJ2-3; d_call: TRBD2; v_call: TRBV24-1; cdr3_nt: TGTGCCACCAGTGACACTAGCGGGAGGGTCGGTACGCAGTATTTT; cdr3_aa: CATSDTSGRVGTQYF
clone_size: many; j_call: TRBJ2-3; d_call: .; v_call: TRBV12-3/TRBV12-4; cdr3_nt: TGTGCCAGCACTGGGACGGATCGCACAGATACGCAGTATTTT; cdr3_aa: CASTGTDRTDTQYF
clone_size: once; j_call: TRBJ1-3; d_call: .; v_call: TRBV19; cdr3_nt: TGTGCCAGTAGTACCCGGACATTAAACACCATATATTTT; cdr3_aa: CASSTRTLNTIYF
clone_size: .; j_call: TRBJ1-2; d_call: TRBD1; v_call: TRBV7-6; cdr3_nt: TGTGCCAGCAGCTGGAGACAGGGGGCCTATGGCTACACCTTC; cdr3_aa: CASSWRQGAYGYTF
clone_size: many; j_call: TRBJ2-7; d_call: .; v_call: TRBV6-1; cdr3_nt: TGTGCCAGCAGTGCCGGCAGAGGCTACGAGCAGTACTTC; cdr3_aa: CASSAGRGYEQYF
clone_size: .; j_call: TRBJ1-3; d_call: .; v_call: TRBV19; cdr3_nt: TGTGCCAGTAGTCCTCCGACCCACTACTCTGGAAACACCATATATTTT; cdr3_aa: CASSPPTHYSGNTIYF
clone_size: .; j_call: TRBJ1-2; d_call: .; v_call: TRBV5-1; cdr3_nt: TGCGCCAGCAGCCCTACAGGGAGAGATGGCTACACCTTC; cdr3_aa: CASSPTGRDGYTF
clone_size: .; j_call: TRBJ2-1; d_call: TRBD1; v_call: TRBV20-1; cdr3_nt: TGCAGTGCTAGTCCCGGGACAGGGGTCCCTTCCCTCTACAATGAGCAGTTCTTC; cdr3_aa: CSASPGTGVPSLYNEQFF
clone_size: .; j_call: TRBJ1-6; d_call: TRBD1; v_call: TRBV11-1; cdr3_nt: TGTGCCAGCAGCCTATCTGGACAGGGAAGTAATTCACCCCTCCACTTT; cdr3_aa: CASSLSGQGSNSPLHF
clone_size: .; j_call: TRBJ1-2; d_call: TRBD1; v_call: TRBV10-3; cdr3_nt: TGTGCCATCAGCGGTACAGGGGCCAATGGCTACACCTTC; cdr3_aa: CAISGTGANGYTF
clone_size: .; j_call: TRBJ2-5; d_call: .; v_call: TRBV12-3/TRBV12-4; cdr3_nt: TGTGCCAGCAGTTTAGACCAAGAGACCCAGTACTTC; cdr3_aa: CASSLDQETQYF
clone_size: few; j_call: TRBJ2-2; d_call: .; v_call: TRBV9; cdr3_nt: TGTGCCAGCACGTTGAACTCCGGGGAGCTGTTTTTT; cdr3_aa: CASTLNSGELFF
clone_size: .; j_call: TRBJ1-4; d_call: .; v_call: TRBV29-1; cdr3_nt: TGCAGCGTTGGGCAGGAAAAACTGTTTTTT; cdr3_aa: CSVGQEKLFF
clone_size: many; j_call: TRBJ1-2; d_call: .; v_call: TRBV28; cdr3_nt: TGTGCCAGCAGTTTGTTGAGGGAAAACTATGGCTACACCTTC; cdr3_aa: CASSLLRENYGYTF
clone_size: .; j_call: TRBJ2-7; d_call: TRBD1; v_call: TRBV2; cdr3_nt: TGTGCCAGCGGACACAGGGGGTCCCACTCCTACGAGCAGTACTTC; cdr3_aa: CASGHRGSHSYEQYF
clone_size: .; j_call: TRBJ1-1; d_call: .; v_call: TRBV20-1; cdr3_nt: TGCAGTGCTACCAAGGACCCGGGGGGCGTTTTGATGAACACTGAAGCTTTCTTT; cdr3_aa: CSATKDPGGVLMNTEAFF
clone_size: .; j_call: TRBJ1-5; d_call: TRBD1; v_call: TRBV7-6; cdr3_nt: TGTGCCAGCAGCTCACTGGACAGGGATCAGCCCCAGCATTTT; cdr3_aa: CASSSLDRDQPQHF
clone_size: .; j_call: TRBJ2-1; d_call: .; v_call: TRBV2; cdr3_nt: TGTGCCAGCACCGAGAATGAGCAGTTCTTC; cdr3_aa: CASTENEQFF
clone_size: .; j_call: TRBJ1-4; d_call: .; v_call: TRBV29-1; cdr3_nt: TGCAGCGTTGCCTCCGAAATAGCAACTAATGAAAAACTGTTTTTT; cdr3_aa: CSVASEIATNEKLFF
clone_size: .; j_call: TRBJ2-5; d_call: .; v_call: TRBV7-9; cdr3_nt: TGTGCCAGCAGCTTAGATTCTGGGGAGACCCAGTACTTC; cdr3_aa: CASSLDSGETQYF
clone_size: .; j_call: TRBJ2-7; d_call: .; v_call: TRBV10-3; cdr3_nt: TGTGCCAGCAACAGACCCGGAAAAAACGAGCAGTACTTC; cdr3_aa: CASNRPGKNEQYF
clone_size: .; j_call: TRBJ1-6; d_call: TRBD1; v_call: TRBV10-3; cdr3_nt: TGTGCCATCGGACGGGACAGGGCTAATTCACCCCTCCACTTT; cdr3_aa: CAIGRDRANSPLHF
clone_size: .; j_call: TRBJ1-5; d_call: .; v_call: TRBV7-3; cdr3_nt: TGTGCCAGCAGCCCCTTCCCAAATCAGCCCCAGCATTTT; cdr3_aa: CASSPFPNQPQHF
clone_size: .; j_call: TRBJ2-5; d_call: .; v_call: TRBV7-9; cdr3_nt: TGTGCCAGCAGCCAAGCAGAGACCCAGTACTTC; cdr3_aa: CASSQAETQYF
clone_size: .; j_call: TRBJ2-2; d_call: TRBD2; v_call: TRBV24-1; cdr3_nt: TGTGCCACCAGTGATGTTACCGGGACTAGCGGGTCTGGCGGGGAGCTGTTTTTT; cdr3_aa: CATSDVTGTSGSGGELFF
clone_size: .; j_call: TRBJ1-6; d_call: .; v_call: TRBV20-1; cdr3_nt: TGCAGTGCTAGAGATGGCCAGTCAAGCTCCTATAACTTACCTCTCCACTTT; cdr3_aa: CSARDGQSSSYNLPLHF
clone_size: .; j_call: TRBJ1-4; d_call: .; v_call: TRBV19; cdr3_nt: TGTGCCAGTAGTATACAAGGGGGTGATGAAAAACTGTTTTTT; cdr3_aa: CASSIQGGDEKLFF
clone_size: .; j_call: TRBJ2-1; d_call: TRBD2; v_call: TRBV24-1; cdr3_nt: TGTGCCACCAGTGATTTCGGGACTAGCGGGAGATATGAGCAGTTCTTC; cdr3_aa: CATSDFGTSGRYEQFF
clone_size: .; j_call: TRBJ1-1; d_call: .; v_call: TRBV5-1; cdr3_nt: TGCGCCAGCAGCCGCAGTCAGAACACTGAAGCTTTCTTT; cdr3_aa: CASSRSQNTEAFF
clone_size: .; j_call: TRBJ1-3; d_call: .; v_call: TRBV15; cdr3_nt: TGTGCCACCAGCAGAGGAGGAGGGGCTGGAAACACCATATATTTT; cdr3_aa: CATSRGGGAGNTIYF
clone_size: many; j_call: TRBJ1-2; d_call: TRBD1; v_call: TRBV12-3/TRBV12-4; cdr3_nt: TGTGCCAGCACCCTCGGGACAGGGAATGGCTACACCTTC; cdr3_aa: CASTLGTGNGYTF
clone_size: .; j_call: TRBJ1-5; d_call: .; v_call: TRBV20-1; cdr3_nt: TGCAGTGCTAGTGGGGGGATTGGCAATCAGCCCCAGCATTTT; cdr3_aa: CSASGGIGNQPQHF
clone_size: .; j_call: TRBJ1-4; d_call: .; v_call: TRBV20-1; cdr3_nt: TGCAGTGCTAGCCCCGGGAGTCCAAGACTACTGTTTTTT; cdr3_aa: CSASPGSPRLLFF
clone_size: .; j_call: TRBJ1-2; d_call: .; v_call: TRBV24-1; cdr3_nt: TGTGCCACAGGGTTGAGGGGCGTTGACTATGGCTACACCTTC; cdr3_aa: CATGLRGVDYGYTF
clone_size: .; j_call: TRBJ1-4; d_call: TRBD1; v_call: TRBV10-2; cdr3_nt: TGCGCCAGCAGTGACTATACAGGGGTAGGAGTTAAAAAACTGTTTTTT; cdr3_aa: CASSDYTGVGVKKLFF
clone_size: .; j_call: TRBJ2-7; d_call: .; v_call: TRBV7-9; cdr3_nt: TGTGCCAGCAGCGGACGGGACTCCTACGAGCAGTACTTC; cdr3_aa: CASSGRDSYEQYF
clone_size: few; j_call: TRBJ1-1; d_call: TRBD1; v_call: TRBV4-2; cdr3_nt: TGTGCCAGCAGCTTATATACAGGGGGCACTGAAGCTTTCTTT; cdr3_aa: CASSLYTGGTEAFF
clone_size: .; j_call: TRBJ1-6; d_call: .; v_call: TRBV10-2; cdr3_nt: TGCGCCAGCAGTGAGGGGGGGGCCTCACCCCTCCACTTT; cdr3_aa: CASSEGGASPLHF
clone_size: .; j_call: TRBJ2-7; d_call: .; v_call: TRBV12-3/TRBV12-4; cdr3_nt: TGTGCCAGCAGTCGGGGCCAAGGGTACGAGCAGTACTTC; cdr3_aa: CASSRGQGYEQYF
clone_size: few; j_call: TRBJ2-7; d_call: .; v_call: TRBV4-3; cdr3_nt: TGCGCCAGCAGCCAAGATTACACAGTTACAGGGAGCTCCTACGAGCAGTACTTC; cdr3_aa: CASSQDYTVTGSSYEQYF